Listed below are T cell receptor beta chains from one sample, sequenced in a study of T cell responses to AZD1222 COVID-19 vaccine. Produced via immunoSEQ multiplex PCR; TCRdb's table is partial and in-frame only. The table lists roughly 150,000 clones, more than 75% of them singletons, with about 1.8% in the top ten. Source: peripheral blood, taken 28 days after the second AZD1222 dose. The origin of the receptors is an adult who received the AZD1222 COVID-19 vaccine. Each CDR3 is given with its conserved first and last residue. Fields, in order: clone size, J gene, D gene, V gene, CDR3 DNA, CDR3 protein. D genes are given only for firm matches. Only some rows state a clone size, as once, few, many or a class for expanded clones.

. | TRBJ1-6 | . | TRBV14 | TGTGCCAGCAGCCAACGCGCCGTATCGGGGGCCCCTAGCTCCTATAATTCACCCCTCCACTTT | CASSQRAVSGAPSSYNSPLHF
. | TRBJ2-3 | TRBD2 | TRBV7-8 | TGTGCCAGCAGCCCGAATAGACTAGCGGGGTTCACAGATACGCAGTATTTT | CASSPNRLAGFTDTQYF
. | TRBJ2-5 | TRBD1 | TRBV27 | TGTGCCAGCAGTCCCCGACAGGGGGAGACCCAGTACTTC | CASSPRQGETQYF
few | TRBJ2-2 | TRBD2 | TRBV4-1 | TGCGCCAGCAGCTCGCCGGGACTAAACACCGGGGAGCTGTTTTTT | CASSSPGLNTGELFF
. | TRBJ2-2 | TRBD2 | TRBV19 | TGTGCCAGTAGTGCGGCTAGCGGGACAAACACCGGGGAGCTGTTTTTT | CASSAASGTNTGELFF
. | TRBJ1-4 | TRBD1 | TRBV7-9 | TGTGCCAGCAGCTACGGACAGGGAGGTGGTGAAAAACTGTTTTTT | CASSYGQGGGEKLFF
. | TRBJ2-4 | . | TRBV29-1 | TGCAGCGTTGATTGGGGACGGAGGGGCGCCAAAAACATTCAGTACTTC | CSVDWGRRGAKNIQYF
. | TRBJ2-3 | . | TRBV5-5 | TGTGCCAGCAGCTTGGAGGCAGGGAGTCGAGATACGCAGTATTTT | CASSLEAGSRDTQYF
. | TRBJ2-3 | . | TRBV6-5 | TGTGCCAGCAGCAGACCATCCGCAGATACGCAGTATTTT | CASSRPSADTQYF
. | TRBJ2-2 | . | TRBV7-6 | TGTGCCAGCAGCTTAGCGCGTATGAGGGGGGACACCGGGGAGCTGTTTTTT | CASSLARMRGDTGELFF
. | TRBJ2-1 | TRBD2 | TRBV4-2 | TGTGCCAGCAGCCAAGATTTGAGCGGGAGATGGAATGAGCAGTTCTTC | CASSQDLSGRWNEQFF
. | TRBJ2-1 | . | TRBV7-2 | TGTGCCAGCAGCTTAGGGGCAGGGGGGTCCTACAATGAGCAGTTCTTC | CASSLGAGGSYNEQFF
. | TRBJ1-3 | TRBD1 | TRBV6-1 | TGTGCCAGCAGTGAAGCGTTTGGGACAGGGGTTGACACCATATATTTT | CASSEAFGTGVDTIYF
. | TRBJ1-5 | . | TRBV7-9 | TGTGCCAGCAGCTTGGCTGCTCCACGGAGCAATCAGCCCCAGCATTTT | CASSLAAPRSNQPQHF
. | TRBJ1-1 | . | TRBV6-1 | TGTGCCAGCAGTGACCGGCCCGGGGACACTGAAGCTTTCTTT | CASSDRPGDTEAFF
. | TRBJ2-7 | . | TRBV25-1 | TGTGCCAGCACTAGTCCTTCCTACGAGCAGTACTTC | CASTSPSYEQYF
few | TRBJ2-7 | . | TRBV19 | TGTGCCAGTAGCAGTCAACGGACAGTCAACTCCTACGAGCAGTACTTC | CASSSQRTVNSYEQYF
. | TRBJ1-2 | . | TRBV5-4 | TGTGCCAGCAGCAACGACGCAGGTGGCTACACCTTC | CASSNDAGGYTF
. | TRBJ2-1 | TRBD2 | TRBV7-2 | TGTGCCTTGGGACTAGTGCGACTCAATGAGCAGTTCTTC | CALGLVRLNEQFF
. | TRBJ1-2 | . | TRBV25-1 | TGTGCCAGCAGTGAAACGCGGGGGGGTAAGAACTATGGCTACACCTTC | CASSETRGGKNYGYTF
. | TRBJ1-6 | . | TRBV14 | TGTGCCAGCAGACCAGGGTCTTGGAATTCACCCCTCCACTTT | CASRPGSWNSPLHF
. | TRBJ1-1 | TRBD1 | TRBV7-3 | TGTGCCAGCAACGGGACAGCTGAAGCTTTCTTT | CASNGTAEAFF
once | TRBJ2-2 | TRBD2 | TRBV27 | TGTGCCAGCACGGGGCTAGCGGACAACACCGGGGAGCTGTTTTTT | CASTGLADNTGELFF
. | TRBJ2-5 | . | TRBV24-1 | TGTGCCACCAGTGATGGGAGGCAACAAGAGACCCAGTACTTC | CATSDGRQQETQYF
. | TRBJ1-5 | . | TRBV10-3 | TGTGCCATCAGTGAGTCGGGAGGGGGTCAGCCCCAGCATTTT | CAISESGGGQPQHF
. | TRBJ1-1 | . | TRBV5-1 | TGCGCCAGCAGCTTGGATGGTCAGAACACTGAAGCTTTCTTT | CASSLDGQNTEAFF
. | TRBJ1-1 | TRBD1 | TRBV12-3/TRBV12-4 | TGTGCCAGCAGCGGGACAGGGGGCGCGGGAGCTTTCTTT | CASSGTGGAGAFF
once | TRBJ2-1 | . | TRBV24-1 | TGTGCCACCAGTGATTTAGCTAATGAGCAGTTCTTC | CATSDLANEQFF
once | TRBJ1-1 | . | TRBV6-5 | TGTGCCAGCAGGAGAGGTACGACGAACACTGAAGCTTTCTTT | CASRRGTTNTEAFF
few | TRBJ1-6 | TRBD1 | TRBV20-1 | TGCAGTGCTAGTTGGGACAGGGGGCTGTCCCTCCACTTT | CSASWDRGLSLHF
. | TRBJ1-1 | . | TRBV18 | TGTGCCAGCTCACCATTAGGGACGAACACTGAAGCTTTCTTT | CASSPLGTNTEAFF
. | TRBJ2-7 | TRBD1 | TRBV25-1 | TGTGCCAGCACCTCCGGGACAGGGGGAGAGCAGTACTTC | CASTSGTGGEQYF
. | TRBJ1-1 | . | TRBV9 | TGTGCCAGCAGCAGGGGGGGCCAGAACACTGAAGCTTTCTTT | CASSRGGQNTEAFF
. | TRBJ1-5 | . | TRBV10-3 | TGTGCCATCAGTGATAGGCAGGGTGGGGGTCAGCCCCAGCATTTT | CAISDRQGGGQPQHF
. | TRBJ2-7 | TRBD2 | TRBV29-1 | TGCAGCGTCGGTGTCCCGGGACTAGCGGTCTCCTACGAGCAGTACTTC | CSVGVPGLAVSYEQYF
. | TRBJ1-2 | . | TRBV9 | TGTGCCAGCAGCGTAGTCCCCCAGAGCCCCTATGGCTACACCTTC | CASSVVPQSPYGYTF
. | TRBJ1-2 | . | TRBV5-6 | TGTGCCAGCAGCCCGGGGACGAAATATGGCTACACCTTC | CASSPGTKYGYTF
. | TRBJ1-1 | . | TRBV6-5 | TGTGCCAGCAGTTCTCAGCGTGGGGGTGAAGCTTTCTTT | CASSSQRGGEAFF
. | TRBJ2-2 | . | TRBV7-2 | TGTGCCAGCAGCTTATTCGAACTAGCGAACACCGGGGAGCTGTTTTTT | CASSLFELANTGELFF
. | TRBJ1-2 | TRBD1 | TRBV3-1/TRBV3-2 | TGTGCCAGCAGCCACGCCGGGACAGGGGGCTACACCTTC | CASSHAGTGGYTF
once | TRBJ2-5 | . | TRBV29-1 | TGCAGCGTTAACCCCGGGACCGGCAGAAGGGAGACCCAGTACTTC | CSVNPGTGRRETQYF
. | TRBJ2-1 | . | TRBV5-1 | TGCGCCAGCAGCCCTGATGGAAACAATGAGCAGTTCTTC | CASSPDGNNEQFF
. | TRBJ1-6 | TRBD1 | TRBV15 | TGTGCCACCAGCAGAGGAGTTCGACAGGGCGTATTAGGGTCACCCCTCCACTTT | CATSRGVRQGVLGSPLHF
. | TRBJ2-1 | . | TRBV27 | TGTGCCAGCAGTTCCGGGACAGCGGGTAACAATGAGCAGTTCTTC | CASSSGTAGNNEQFF
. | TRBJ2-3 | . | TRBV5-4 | TGTGCCAGCAGCTTGCCGGACAGATTAAGCACAGATACGCAGTATTTT | CASSLPDRLSTDTQYF
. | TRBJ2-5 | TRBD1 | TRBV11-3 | TGTGCCAGCAGCTCCGGACAGGGCACAGAGACCCAGTACTTC | CASSSGQGTETQYF
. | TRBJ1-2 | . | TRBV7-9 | TGTGCCAGCAGCTTTACCTCGGGTATAGGGTATGGCTACACCTTC | CASSFTSGIGYGYTF
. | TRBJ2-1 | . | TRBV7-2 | TGTGCCAGCAAACTAGGTAGCGGAGGCTACAATGAGCAGTTCTTC | CASKLGSGGYNEQFF
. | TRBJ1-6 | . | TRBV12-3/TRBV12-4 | TGTGCCAGCAGTTTCGGGAAGAATTCACCCCTCCACTTT | CASSFGKNSPLHF
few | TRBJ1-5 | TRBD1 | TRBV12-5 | TGTGCTAGTGCCTGGGAACAGGGGGCGACCGGGGGCAATCAGCCCCAGCATTTT | CASAWEQGATGGNQPQHF
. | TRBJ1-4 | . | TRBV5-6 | TGTGCCAGCAGCTCGGGGCCTAAAGAAAAACTGTTTTTT | CASSSGPKEKLFF
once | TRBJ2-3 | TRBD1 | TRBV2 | TGTGCCAGAGCACGGGGACAGGGGACAGATACGCAGTATTTT | CARARGQGTDTQYF
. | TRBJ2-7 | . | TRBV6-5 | TGTGCCAGCAGTTACTGGGGGGGGCGCAGATACGAGCAGTACTTC | CASSYWGGRRYEQYF
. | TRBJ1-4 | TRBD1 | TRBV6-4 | TGTGCCAGCAGCGCGACAGGGGTGGGGAAACTGTTTTTT | CASSATGVGKLFF
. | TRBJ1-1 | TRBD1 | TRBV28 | TGTGCCAGCAGTTTACCCAGGGGGCGGTCTGAAGCTTTCTTT | CASSLPRGRSEAFF
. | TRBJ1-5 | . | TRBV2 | TGTGCCAGCAGTGGGCTCGAAGCTGGATTAGTGGTTGGCAATCAGCCCCAGCATTTT | CASSGLEAGLVVGNQPQHF
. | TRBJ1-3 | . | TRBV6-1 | TGTGCCAGCAGTGCAAAAGGGGGGTCCTCTGGAAACACCATATATTTT | CASSAKGGSSGNTIYF
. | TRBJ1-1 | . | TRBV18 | TGTGCCAGCTCTCCAAGGGTAGAGGACACTGAAGCTTTCTTT | CASSPRVEDTEAFF
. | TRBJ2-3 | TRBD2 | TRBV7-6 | TGTGCCAGCAGCTTAGTAGCGGGAGGGTACGATACGCAGTATTTT | CASSLVAGGYDTQYF
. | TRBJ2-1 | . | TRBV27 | TGTGCCAGCAGTTTCCTGACTAGAAGTTACAATGAGCAGTTCTTC | CASSFLTRSYNEQFF